Reported below is one T cell receptor beta chain. Its antigen is still unknown. Data came from immunoSEQ multiplex PCR; TCRdb stores just in-frame clones and leaves some out. The repertoire includes around 4,000 clones, roughly 94% of them detected once, and just over 0.9% sits in the top ten. The data were obtained in a study of T cell clonotyping in hematopoietic cell transplantation. Findings of the study overall: No sorting was done, leaving CD4 and CD8 contributions mixed. After transplant, recipient diversity fell while pathologically expanded clonotypes grew through day 180.

The CDR3 is 15 residues long. Trimming removed 6 bases at V and 2 bases at J, with 14 bases between. Germline CDR1 MNHEY, CDR2 SVGAGI. This sequence joins TRBV6-5 and TRBJ2-1; D gene uncertain. The receptor comes from a male patient aged 50 to 60 who had an allogeneic stem cell transplant from a related donor, so the T cells may come from the graft donor. Some clones in this sample may be carry-over from other donors' samples. Sequencing was performed on PBMCs, taken 30 days after allogeneic stem cell transplant. CDR3 sequence reads: CASSRSTDTYNEQFF. In DNA, the CDR3 is TGTGCCAGCAGCCGCTCCACCGATACCTACAATGAGCAGTTCTTC.